The 11 T cell receptor beta chains listed next were all sequenced from one sample in a study of TIL therapy for anti-PD-1-resistant metastatic lung cancer. The immunoSEQ assay was v3. Repertoires were generated with immunoSEQ multiplex PCR, while TCRdb's copy carries only in-frame clones and drops some. The repertoire has about 60,000 clones, 80% to 90% of them found once; the top ten carry about 2.5%. Time point here: pre-treatment sample, taken before nivolumab and TIL therapy. The sample in question was blood, obtained at baseline. The receptor set was obtained from a person between 30 and 80 years old with non-small cell lung cancer.

The chain employs TRBV30 and TRBJ2-4, with TRBD1 matching over 11 bases. CDR1 and CDR2 (germline): GTSNPN, SVGIG (reference sequence). V dropped 6 bases and J dropped 7; count of bases not matched to a gene: 8. The CDR3 sequence is 14 residues long. In DNA form, the CDR3 reads TGTGCCTGCCTTCAGGACAGGGGGCGGAACATTCAGTACTTC. It yields the protein CACLQDRGRNIQYF.

CDR3 nucleotide sequence: TGTGCCACCAGTGATGGCACTGAAGCTTTCTTT. This sequence encodes CATSDGTEAFF. The chain carries TRBV24-1 and TRBJ1-1; the D is unclear. CDR3 size: 11 residues. The germline gives CDR1 KGHDR, CDR2 SFDVKD. Trimming shortened V by 3 bases and J by 4 bases, and 2 bases separated the two germline ends.

V and J are TRBV7-3 and TRBJ2-3, with 7 bases that match TRBD1. The CDR3 consists of 18 residues. Germline V gene lookup returns CDR1 SGHTA and CDR2 FQGTGA. The trim removed 5 bases at V and 1 base at J, leaving 15 bases unmatched. The CDR3 spells CASSHSMCQGECTDTQYF. The CDR3 bases are TGTGCCAGCAGCCATAGTATGTGTCAGGGGGAGTGCACAGATACGCAGTATTTT.

The chain uses TRBV3-1 (or the pseudogene TRBV3-2) and TRBJ2-6, with D possibly being TRBD1 (5 bases). The CDR3 is 18 amino acids. CDR1 and CDR2 from the germline V gene are LGHDT and YNNKEL (reference sequence). The germline V and J ends were trimmed by 7 bases and 0 bases, with 19 bases remaining between them. This CDR3 is CASTRIGDPNSGANVLTF. The CDR3, as DNA: TGTGCCAGCACCAGAATAGGGGATCCGAACTCTGGGGCCAACGTCCTGACTTTC.

The chain's CDR3 is CASSDLAGADNEQFF. The CDR3 DNA reads TGTGCCAGCAGCGATCTAGCGGGAGCGGATAATGAGCAGTTCTTC. V gene TRBV5-4 combines with J gene TRBJ2-1, with TRBD2 matching over 10 bases. This CDR3 is 15 amino acids long. J gave up 7 bases and V 4 bases, and 8 bases lay outside the gene matches. Germline V CDR1 and CDR2: SGHNT, YYREEE (reference sequence).

This clone came up once. V gene TRBV7-9 combines with J gene TRBJ1-2, with unresolved D. Trimming left V 5 bases short and J 8 bases short, with 9 bases between. Germline CDR1 SEHNR, CDR2 FQNEAQ (reference sequence). The CDR3 has 11 amino acids. The CDR3, as DNA: TGTGCCAGCAGCCGATTAGGGGGCTACACCTTC. Encoded protein: CASSRLGGYTF.

The rearrangement joins TRBV3-1 (or the pseudogene TRBV3-2) to TRBJ2-3, with 7 bases identical to TRBD1. The CDR3 is 15 amino acids. The V gene's germline CDR1 is LGHDT and CDR2 YNNKEL (reference sequence). J gave up 2 bases and V 4 bases, and 6 bases lay outside the gene matches. This chain's CDR3 is CASSRWDSHTDTQYF. The DNA for the CDR3 is TGTGCCAGCAGCCGGTGGGACAGCCACACAGATACGCAGTATTTT.

The V call is TRBV10-3, the J call TRBJ2-3, with D perhaps given as TRBD1 or TRBD2 (5 bases each). V lost 2 bases to trimming and J lost 4 bases, with 19 bases between them. There are 17 residues in the CDR3. The germline gives CDR1 ENHRY, CDR2 SYGVKD. CDR3 sequence (DNA): TGTGCCATCAGTGAGCCGGTCGGGACCGCGGCGGCAGATACGCAGTATTTT. The encoded protein is CAISEPVGTAAADTQYF.

The V call is TRBV6-5, the J call TRBJ1-6; D uncertain. The V end lost 2 bases, the J end lost 5 bases, and 4 bases lay between the germline ends. Germline V gene data show CDR1 as MNHEY and CDR2 as SVGAGI. The CDR3 spans 13 residues. The CDR3 loop is CASSYQDNSPLHF. The CDR3 nucleotides are TGTGCCAGCAGTTACCAAGATAATTCACCCCTCCACTTT.

The chain has TRBV3-1 (or the pseudogene TRBV3-2) and TRBJ2-7, with D perhaps TRBD2 (6 bases). The ends were cut back, 1 base at V and 3 bases at J, with 13 bases in the middle. The germline V gene encodes CDR1 LGHDT and CDR2 YNNKEL (reference sequence). This CDR3 has 15 residues. Here the CDR3 reads CASSQGRGLNYEQYF. The DNA for the CDR3 is TGTGCCAGCAGCCAAGGGCGCGGACTAAACTACGAGCAGTACTTC.

This clone appeared a single time. The chain is built from TRBV28 and TRBJ1-4; 7 bases align to TRBD1. The CDR3 runs 14 residues. Trimming cost V 4 bases and J 7 bases; bases outside gene matches: 6. Germline CDR1 and CDR2: MDHEN and SYDVKM. This CDR3 reads CASSSGQVFEKLFF. Written as DNA, the CDR3 is TGTGCCAGCAGTTCCGGACAGGTTTTTGAAAAACTGTTTTTT.